This TCR beta chain was obtained from a study of blood T cell repertoires in COVID-19. Study at large: Nucleic acid was either cDNA or gDNA, and it came from T cells, B-cell-depleted T cells, or PBMCs.

Germline V gene sequence: CDR1 SGHKS, CDR2 YYEKEE (reference sequence). V gave up 0 bases and J gave up 2 bases, with 9 bases separating them. CDR3 length equals 14 residues. Sequenced by immunoSEQ multiplex PCR; TCRdb stores in-frame clones only, minus some. This table has about 220,000 clones, 80% appearing once. This receptor was obtained from a human donor in a cohort sampled during active COVID-19. The chain couples TRBV5-5 to TRBJ2-7; D might be TRBD1 (6 bases). The sequenced material came from peripheral blood. The CDR3 sequence is CASSLDRVPYEQYF. Here the CDR3 DNA reads TGTGCCAGCAGCTTGGACAGGGTGCCCTACGAGCAGTACTTC.